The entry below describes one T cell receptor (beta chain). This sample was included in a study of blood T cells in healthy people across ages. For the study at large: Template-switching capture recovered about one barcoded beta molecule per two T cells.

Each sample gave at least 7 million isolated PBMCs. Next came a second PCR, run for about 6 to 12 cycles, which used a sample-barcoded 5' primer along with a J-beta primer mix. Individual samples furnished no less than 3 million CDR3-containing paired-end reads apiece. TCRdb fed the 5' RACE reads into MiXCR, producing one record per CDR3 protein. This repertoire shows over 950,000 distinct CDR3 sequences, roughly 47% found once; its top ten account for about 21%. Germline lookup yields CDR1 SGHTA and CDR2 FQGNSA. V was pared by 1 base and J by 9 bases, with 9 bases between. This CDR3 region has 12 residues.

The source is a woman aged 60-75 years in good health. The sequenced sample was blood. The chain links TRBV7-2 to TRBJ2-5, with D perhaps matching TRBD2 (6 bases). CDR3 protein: CASSLGRGAQYF. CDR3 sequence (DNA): TGTGCCAGCAGCTTAGGGAGGGGTGCCCAGTACTTC.